This T cell receptor (beta chain) is drawn from a study of T cells in Graves' hyperthyroidism and ophthalmopathy. Study in general: Peripheral blood draws took place at initial diagnosis, ahead of any treatment.

RNA transcripts provided the source from which TCR beta CDR3 regions were amplified. With the HTBI primer set, the TCR CDR3 went through a first round of RT-PCR. MiXCR, applied by TCRdb to the multiplex PCR reads, yields one record per CDR3 protein. The sample has about 700,000 distinct CDR3 sequences, around 13% seen once; the top ten hold roughly 10%. The table lists this clonotype with many counts. CDR1 is DFQATT and CDR2 is SNEGSKA in the germline V gene (reference sequence). V shed 0 bases and J shed 4 bases, with 10 bases lying between them. There are 14 residues in the CDR3. The sample comprised blood. The sequence derives from a young woman with Graves' hyperthyroidism. The V and J genes are TRBV20-1 and TRBJ2-1; D remains unclear. The CDR3 reads CSAREALEYNEQFF. The CDR3 coding sequence is TGCAGTGCTAGAGAGGCCCTAGAGTACAATGAGCAGTTCTTC.